This record covers a single TCR beta chain. Its specificity is not known. The data are from a study of shared clonotypes between healthy human individuals. Study overall: There were three CD4 naive, three CD4 memory, two CD8 naive and one CD8 memory plates per donor. General study results and limits: Clonotype sharing among donors was thought likely to change with sequencing depth.

There are 16 residues in the CDR3. CDR1 SGHVS and CDR2 FQNEAQ come from the germline V gene. The ends lost 1 base at V and 3 bases at J; junction bases unmatched: 3. Sequencing was performed with immunoSEQ multiplex PCR; in TCRdb, only in-frame clones are kept and a portion is missing. The data contain about 2.4 million clones, 93% of them singletons. This TCR came from a man between 18 and 35 years old in good health. Some clones in this sample may be carry-over from other donors' samples. Sequenced sample: naive CD4+ T cells from PBMCs. The subset denotes: CD45RA+ positively selected. V usage is TRBV7-8 and J usage is TRBJ2-3, with TRBD2 matching 11 bases. CDR3 amino acids: CASSLGRTSGTDTQYF. DNA for the CDR3: TGTGCCAGCAGCTTAGGAAGGACTAGCGGGACAGATACGCAGTATTTT.